A single T cell receptor (beta chain) is shown here with its context. The antigen remains unidentified. This sample was included in a study of T-cell memory formation after mild COVID-19. The study, taken as a whole, reports: Whereas later expanders leaned CD4+, clones contracting day 15 to 85 showed a balanced CD4/CD8 makeup. Contracting clones localized mainly to CM and EM when CD4+ and mainly to EMRA when CD8+.

In TCRdb, the 5' RACE reads were re-called with MiXCR into one record per CDR3 protein. The sample lists hundreds of thousands of distinct CDR3 sequences; approximately 15% were seen once. V lost 5 bases, J lost 5 bases, and 14 bases lay in between. The CDR3 totals 14 residues. CDR1 and CDR2 from the germline V gene are SGHNT and YYREEE (reference sequence). Input material: PBMCs or a T cell subset sorted from them (not recorded which). The receptor comes from an adult woman who had mild COVID-19 (a few samples of this study predate the infection). Cell type and time point are not known. This chain connects TRBV5-4 to TRBJ2-1, with D perhaps matching TRBD1 (6 bases). CDR3 loop: CASSHSGTNNEQFF. In DNA form, the CDR3 reads TGTGCCAGCAGTCATTCAGGGACAAACAATGAGCAGTTCTTC.